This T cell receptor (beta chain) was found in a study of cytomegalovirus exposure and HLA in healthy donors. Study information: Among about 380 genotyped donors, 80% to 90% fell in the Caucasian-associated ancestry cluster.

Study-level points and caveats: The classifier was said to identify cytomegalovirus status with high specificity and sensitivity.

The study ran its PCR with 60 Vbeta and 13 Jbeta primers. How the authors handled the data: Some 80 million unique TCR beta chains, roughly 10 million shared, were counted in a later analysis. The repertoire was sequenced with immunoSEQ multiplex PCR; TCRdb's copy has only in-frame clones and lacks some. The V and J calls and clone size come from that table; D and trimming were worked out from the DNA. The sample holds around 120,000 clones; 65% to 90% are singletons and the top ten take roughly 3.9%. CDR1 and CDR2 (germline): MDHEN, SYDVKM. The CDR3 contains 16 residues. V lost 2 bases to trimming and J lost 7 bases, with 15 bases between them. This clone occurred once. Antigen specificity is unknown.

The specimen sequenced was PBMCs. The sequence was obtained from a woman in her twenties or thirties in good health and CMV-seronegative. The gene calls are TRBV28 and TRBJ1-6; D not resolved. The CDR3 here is CASSLTGNDNNSPLHF. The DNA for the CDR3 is TGTGCCAGCAGTTTAACGGGGAACGACAACAATTCACCCCTCCACTTT.